The 3 T cell receptor beta chains given below trace back to one sample, sequenced in a study of beta chain features in type 1 diabetes. Study outcomes and limitations: TCRB CDR3s from Type 1 diabetes patients were moderately but significantly shorter in all four CD4+ subsets.

What was sequenced were expressed TCRB transcripts, since all of the isolated RNA had been reverse transcribed. Profiled with immunoSEQ multiplex PCR; TCRdb holds only in-frame clones, not every one. This table holds about 260,000 clones, roughly 20% found once. Their cognate antigens are unknown. The material sequenced was naive CD4+ T cells from blood. All receptors come from a woman between 40 and 50 years old with type 1 diabetes.

The chain links TRBV5-4 to TRBJ2-2; D may be TRBD2 (7 bases). The V gene's germline CDR1 is SGHNT and CDR2 YYREEE (reference sequence). The CDR3 is made up of 15 amino acids. The V end was cut by 4 bases, the J end by 6 bases, with 16 bases between. CDR3 nucleotides: TGTGCCAGCAGCCGGGCGGGGGCGGGCGCCGGGGAGCTGTTTTTT. Encoded protein: CASSRAGAGAGELFF.

This rearrangement joins TRBV28 to TRBJ2-4; weak D call: TRBD2 (6 bases). V was trimmed by 5 bases and J by 1 base, leaving 9 bases between them. The germline CDR1 and CDR2 sequences are MDHEN and SYDVKM. CDR3 length equals 14 residues. The CDR3 sequence is CASSGGGAKNIQYF. The CDR3 nucleotides read TGTGCCAGCAGTGGTGGAGGGGCCAAAAACATTCAGTACTTC.

This CDR3 reads CASSPSRGGAYNEQFF. The CDR3, as DNA: TGTGCCAGCAGCCCGTCGCGGGGAGGGGCCTACAATGAGCAGTTCTTC. The rearrangement links TRBV7-9 to TRBJ2-1, with TRBD2 matching 7 bases. CDR1 is SEHNR, CDR2 FQNEAQ, per germline (reference sequence). V lost 5 bases to trimming and J lost 2 bases; unmatched junction nucleotides: 9. This CDR3 is 16 amino acids long.